This T cell receptor beta chain was captured in a study of blood T cell repertoires in COVID-19. Germline-derived CDR1 and CDR2 are SGHRS and YFSETQ. Unmatched junction bases numbered 7, after V lost 4 bases and J lost 3 bases. The CDR3 extends over 16 amino acids. Method: immunoSEQ multiplex PCR; TCRdb's copy keeps in-frame clones and lacks some. The sample gives tens of thousands of clones, roughly 90% of which show up once; roughly an eighth is in the top ten. The source is a woman aged 60-70 years with active COVID-19. The rearrangement links TRBV5-1 to TRBJ2-1, with 10 positions matching TRBD2. The sequencing input was peripheral blood. This chain's CDR3 is CASSRQLAGHYNEQFF. CDR3 nucleotide sequence: TGCGCCAGCAGCCGCCAACTAGCGGGGCACTACAATGAGCAGTTCTTC.